Listed here are 27 T cell receptor beta chains from one sample, sequenced in a study of T cell repertoires in cytomegalovirus infection. TCRdb re-called the reads through MiXCR, storing one row per CDR3 protein. The sample contains fewer than 200,000 distinct CDR3 sequences, about 21% of which appear only once. The sample taken for sequencing was PBMCs. The receptor set was obtained from a human donor in good health (CMV status not recorded). Some clones in this sample may be carry-over from other donors' samples.

This clonotype turned up a few times. J is TRBJ1-6 and V is TRBV5-5, with 9 nucleotides matching TRBD1. Germline trimming cut 4 bases from V and 6 bases from J; bases unmatched to any gene: 5. The germline CDR1 and CDR2 sequences are SGHKS and YYEKEE (reference sequence). The CDR3 loop spans 15 amino acids. CDR3 region: CASSQNRGPNSPLHF. The DNA for the CDR3 is TGTGCCAGCAGCCAAAACAGGGGGCCTAATTCACCCCTCCACTTT.

In DNA form, the CDR3 reads TGTGCCACCAGTGCCCCAGAAGCGGGGAGCACAGATACGCAGTATTTT. This sequence encodes CATSAPEAGSTDTQYF. This chain connects TRBV24-1 to TRBJ2-3, with 7 bases identical to TRBD2. CDR3 length equals 16 residues. V dropped 5 bases and J dropped 0; count of bases not matched to a gene: 7. Germline loops: CDR1 KGHDR, CDR2 SFDVKD.

The genes are TRBV5-5 and TRBJ2-7, with D possibly TRBD2 on 6 matching bases. The CDR3 is 16 residues long. Germline CDR1 is SGHKS and CDR2 is YYEKEE (reference sequence). Trimming stripped 0 bases from V and 0 bases from J, with 13 bases between. CDR3 DNA sequence: TGTGCCAGCAGCTTGGCCGGGACTCAGATCTCCTACGAGCAGTACTTC. Residues: CASSLAGTQISYEQYF.

Details on this clonotype: A clone one base away is much larger, so this may be a read error. In DNA, the CDR3 is TGTACCAGCAGCCAACACCTGAACACTGAAGCTTTCTTT. As protein: CTSSQHLNTEAFF. V is TRBV7-3 and J is TRBJ1-1; no firm D call. CDR1 and CDR2 from the germline V gene are SGHTA and FQGTGA. The CDR3 has 13 residues.

This clonotype was detected many times. The V and J genes are TRBV7-2 and TRBJ2-7; the D gene is possibly TRBD2 (6 bases). The CDR3 has 16 amino acids. V was shortened by 5 bases and J by 2 bases, with 19 bases between the two germline ends. From germline, CDR1 is SGHTA and CDR2 FQGNSA. CDR3 nucleotides: TGTGCCAGCAGCCCCCGTCGGGTCGCGGGACCCTACGAGCAGTACTTC. Residues: CASSPRRVAGPYEQYF.

The gene calls are TRBV20-1 and TRBJ1-1; D perhaps matches TRBD1 (5 bases). From germline, CDR1 is DFQATT and CDR2 SNEGSKA (reference sequence). V was pared by 6 bases and J by 1 base, with 15 bases between. CDR3 size: 14 residues. CDR3 sequence reads: CSAQPGRANTEAFF. The CDR3 nucleotides are TGCAGTGCACAACCGGGACGGGCGAACACTGAAGCTTTCTTT.

This sequence joins TRBV4-1 and TRBJ2-3; tentatively, D is TRBD1 or TRBD2 (6 bases each). V was shortened by 3 bases and J by 0 bases, with 16 bases between the two germline ends. This CDR3 is 17 amino acids long. Per the germline V gene, CDR1 is MGHRA and CDR2 is YSYEKL. CDR3 DNA: TGCGCCAGCAGCCAGTCAACCGGGGGCGCTAGCACAGATACGCAGTATTTT. Its protein is CASSQSTGGASTDTQYF.

CDR3 region: CASSGGNQPQHF. CDR3 bases: TGTGCCAGCAGTGGAGGCAATCAGCCCCAGCATTTT. This chain joins TRBV2 and TRBJ1-5; no firm D call. Per the germline V gene, CDR1 is SNHLY and CDR2 is FYNNEI. V lost 4 bases and J lost 2, with 3 bases in between. The CDR3 loop spans 12 amino acids.

This clonotype has at least ten counts. The chain recombines TRBV2 with TRBJ2-3; 8 nucleotides agree with TRBD2. The germline CDR1 and CDR2 sequences are SNHLY and FYNNEI. The CDR3 covers 16 residues. J was trimmed by 0 bases and V by 4 bases; bases with no gene match: 6. This chain's CDR3 is CASSVTGGLSTDTQYF. CDR3 DNA: TGTGCCAGCAGTGTTACGGGGGGGCTCAGCACAGATACGCAGTATTTT.

This clonotype was counted only a few times. V gene TRBV20-1 combines with J gene TRBJ1-6, with TRBD1 matching over 8 bases. The ends lost 5 bases at V and 3 bases at J; junction bases unmatched: 9. Germline V gene lookup returns CDR1 DFQATT and CDR2 SNEGSKA (reference sequence). The CDR3 spans 16 residues. CDR3 DNA sequence: TGCAGTGCTCCAACTCAGGGGGCCAGCTATAATTCACCCCTCCACTTT. Its translation: CSAPTQGASYNSPLHF.

The V call is TRBV12-3 or TRBV12-4, the J call TRBJ2-1; D is undetermined. Trimming took off 3 bases at V and 5 bases at J, with 5 bases between the two ends. This CDR3 is built from 12 residues. The CDR3 nucleotides read TGTGCCAGCAGTTTTGGAGACAATGAGCAGTTCTTC. Translated, it gives CASSFGDNEQFF.

The rearrangement joins TRBV10-3 to TRBJ2-1; D is possibly TRBD2 (7 bases). V dropped 11 bases and J dropped 6 bases, with 20 bases sitting between them. Germline values: CDR1 ENHRY, CDR2 SYGVKD. The CDR3 loop spans 14 amino acids. The CDR3 nucleotides read TGTGCCGCCAATGGGGGGGGGCCTTTCAATGAGCAGTTCTTC. Translation gives CAANGGGPFNEQFF.

This clonotype was picked up a small number of times. V gene TRBV7-3 combines with J gene TRBJ2-3, with a tentative D call TRBD1 (6 bases). The CDR3 has 15 residues. CDR1 is SGHTA and CDR2 is FQGTGA in the germline V gene. The V and J ends lost 4 bases and 3 bases respectively, with 14 bases between them. The CDR3 is CASSSGQWATDTQYF. The CDR3 nucleotides read TGTGCCAGCAGCTCAGGACAGTGGGCGACAGATACGCAGTATTTT.

This chain joins TRBV6-8 and TRBJ1-6; D is ambiguous. CDR3 length: 16 amino acids. From germline, CDR1 is MNHGY and CDR2 SAAAGT. Trimming pared 6 bases from V and 0 bases from J, leaving 12 bases between. CDR3: CASRVAWGSYNSPLHF. Written as DNA, the CDR3 is TGTGCCAGCAGGGTGGCCTGGGGCTCCTATAATTCACCCCTCCACTTT.

A few counts support this clonotype. The chain carries TRBV7-2 and TRBJ2-3; TRBD1 is a possible D gene (6 bases). V lost 6 bases, J lost 2 bases, and 9 bases lay in between. CDR3 length: 13 amino acids. The germline V gene has CDR1 SGHTA and CDR2 FQGNSA. This CDR3 reads CASRQGYTDTQYF. The CDR3 DNA sequence: TGTGCCAGCAGACAGGGATACACAGATACGCAGTATTTT.

This clonotype was counted at least ten times. V gene TRBV7-9 combines with J gene TRBJ2-5; D ambiguous. The CDR3 is made up of 11 amino acids. Germline V gives CDR1 SEHNR, CDR2 FQNEAQ (reference sequence). V was trimmed by 4 bases and J by 7 bases, leaving 7 bases between them. CDR3 nucleotide sequence: TGTGCCAGCAGCTCCCAGGTGACCCAGTACTTC. This codes for CASSSQVTQYF.

The chain uses TRBV20-1 and TRBJ2-2; D is unclear. The CDR3 spans 12 residues. The V and J ends lost 2 bases and 1 base respectively, with 2 bases between them. Germline CDR1 reads DFQATT; CDR2 reads SNEGSKA (reference sequence). The CDR3 DNA reads TGCAGTGCTAGACTGAACACCGGGGAGCTGTTTTTT. It yields the protein CSARLNTGELFF.

V gene TRBV6-5 combines with J gene TRBJ1-1, with D possibly TRBD1 on 6 matching bases. Trimming took off 5 bases at V and 10 bases at J, with 20 bases between the two ends. The germline gives CDR1 MNHEY, CDR2 SVGAGI. The CDR3 is made up of 14 amino acids. In DNA form, the CDR3 reads TGTGCCAGCAGTACTCCGGGACAAAACCGCGGAGCTTTCTTT. Translated: CASSTPGQNRGAFF.

This clonotype was seen many times. The CDR3 spells CASSYRDTYEQYF. CDR3 bases: TGTGCCAGCAGTTACCGGGACACCTACGAGCAGTACTTC. The chain has TRBV6-6 and TRBJ2-7, with a possible D match to TRBD1 (6 bases). The CDR3 totals 13 residues. V lost 2 bases and J lost 2, with 7 bases in between. The V gene's germline CDR1 is MNHNY and CDR2 SVGAGI (reference sequence).

V and J are TRBV9 and TRBJ2-7, with no clear D. This CDR3 comprises 14 residues. The V end was cut by 0 bases, the J end by 3 bases, with 10 bases between. Per the germline V gene, CDR1 is SGDLS and CDR2 is YYNGEE. In DNA, the CDR3 is TGTGCCAGCAGCGTAGAGTCTACCAACTACGAGCAGTACTTC. Encoded protein: CASSVESTNYEQYF.

This clonotype was seen more than once but under ten times. The rearrangement links TRBV9 to TRBJ2-7; TRBD2 aligns across 9 bases. The CDR3 consists of 16 residues. Germline V gene data show CDR1 as SGDLS and CDR2 as YYNGEE. The V segment lost 0 bases and the J segment 6 bases; nucleotides outside the gene matches: 10. The CDR3 reads CASSVEVRTSEGEQYF. CDR3 nucleotides: TGTGCCAGCAGCGTAGAAGTAAGGACTAGCGAGGGCGAGCAGTACTTC. The full variable domain, its missing parts supplied by reference TRBV9 and TRBJ2-7, is DSGVTQTPKHLITATGQRVTLRCSPRSGDLSVYWYQQSLDQGLQFLIQYYNGEERAKGNILERFSAQQFPDLHSELNLSSLELGDSALYFCASSVEVRTSEGEQYFGPGTRLTVT.

The chain employs TRBV6-5 and TRBJ2-1, with a weak D call TRBD2 (6 bases). V was trimmed by 5 bases and J by 9 bases, leaving 23 bases between them. The CDR3 contains 16 residues. Germline V gene lookup returns CDR1 MNHEY and CDR2 SVGAGI. CDR3 in DNA: TGTGCCAGCAGTCCGGGACCGGGACTCCCGGGGACTGAGCAGTTCTTC. Translating gives CASSPGPGLPGTEQFF.

V and J are TRBV24-1 and TRBJ2-2; D is possibly TRBD2 (6 bases). The CDR3 totals 18 residues. Per germline, CDR1 KGHDR and CDR2 SFDVKD. The V end was cut by 4 bases, the J end by 2 bases, with 19 bases between. The CDR3 is CATSESRLGTLNTGELFF. CDR3 nucleotide sequence: TGTGCCACCAGTGAGTCACGACTCGGGACTCTTAACACCGGGGAGCTGTTTTTT.

The chain uses TRBV29-1 and TRBJ1-1; D remains ambiguous. Trimming removed 4 bases from V and 0 bases from J, with 12 bases in between. This CDR3 has 14 residues. CDR1 is SQVTM, CDR2 ANQGSEA, per germline. The CDR3 DNA reads TGCAGCGTTGGGCAGGCTCGGATGAACACTGAAGCTTTCTTT. This translates into CSVGQARMNTEAFF. The full variable domain, completed using reference TRBV29-1 and TRBJ1-1, is SAVISQKPSRDICQRGTSLTIQCQVDSQVTMMFWYRQQPGQSLTLIATANQGSEATYESGFVIDKFPISRPNLTFSTLTVSNMSPEDSSIYLCSVGQARMNTEAFFGQGTRLTVV.

This clonotype was seen more than once but under ten times. The chain combines TRBV5-6 with TRBJ2-7; D is ambiguous. This CDR3 has 15 amino acids. The germline CDR1 and CDR2 sequences are SGHDT and YYEEEE. The V end was cut by 2 bases, the J end by 5 bases, with 17 bases between. The CDR3 spells CASSFTPILPNEQYF. The DNA for the CDR3 is TGTGCCAGCAGCTTTACCCCAATACTCCCTAACGAGCAGTACTTC.

The chain joins TRBV9 to TRBJ2-3, with a weak D call TRBD2 (7 bases). The CDR3 consists of 18 residues. In germline, CDR1 is SGDLS, CDR2 YYNGEE. Trimming removed 0 bases from V and 2 bases from J, with 19 bases in between. CDR3 residues: CASSVAGWGGGLTDTQYF. In DNA, the CDR3 is TGTGCCAGCAGCGTAGCGGGTTGGGGCGGGGGCCTCACAGATACGCAGTATTTT.

This clonotype occurred a few times. This chain connects TRBV12-3 or TRBV12-4 to TRBJ2-4, with D unresolved. This CDR3 has 14 amino acids. Trimming cost V 5 bases and J 6 bases, with 14 bases left between them. The CDR3, as DNA: TGTGCCAGCAGTCTCGGGCCCGAGCGAAACATTCAGTACTTC. Protein product: CASSLGPERNIQYF.